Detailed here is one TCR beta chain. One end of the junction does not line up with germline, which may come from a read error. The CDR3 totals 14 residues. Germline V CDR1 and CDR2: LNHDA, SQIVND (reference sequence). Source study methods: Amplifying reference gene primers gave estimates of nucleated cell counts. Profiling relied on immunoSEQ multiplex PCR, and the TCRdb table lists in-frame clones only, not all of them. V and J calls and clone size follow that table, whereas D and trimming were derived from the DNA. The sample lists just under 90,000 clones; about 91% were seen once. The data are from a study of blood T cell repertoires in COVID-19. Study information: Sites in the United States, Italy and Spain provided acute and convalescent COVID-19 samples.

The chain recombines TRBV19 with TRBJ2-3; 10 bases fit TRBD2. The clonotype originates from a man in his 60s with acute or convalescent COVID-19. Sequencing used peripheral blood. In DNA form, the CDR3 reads TGTGCCAGTAGCATAGCGGGAGGCGCAGATACGCAGTATTTT. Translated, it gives CASSIAGGADTQYF.